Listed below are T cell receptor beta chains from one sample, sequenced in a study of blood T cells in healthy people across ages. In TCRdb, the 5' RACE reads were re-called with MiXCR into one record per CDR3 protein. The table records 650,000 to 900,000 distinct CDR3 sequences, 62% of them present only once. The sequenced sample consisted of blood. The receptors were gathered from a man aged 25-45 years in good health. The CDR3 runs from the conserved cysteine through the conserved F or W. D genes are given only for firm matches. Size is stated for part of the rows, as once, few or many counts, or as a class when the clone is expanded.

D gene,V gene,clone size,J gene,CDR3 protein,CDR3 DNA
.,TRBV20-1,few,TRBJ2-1,CSASPGLSYNEQFF,TGCAGTGCTAGTCCAGGCCTCTCCTACAATGAGCAGTTCTTC
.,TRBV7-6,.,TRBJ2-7,CASSLAAWGTHSYEQYF,TGTGCCAGCAGCTTAGCCGCTTGGGGGACCCACTCCTACGAGCAGTACTTC
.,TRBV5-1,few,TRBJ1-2,CASRDPRGLIYGYTF,TGCGCCAGCAGGGACCCGCGCGGGCTCATCTATGGCTACACCTTC
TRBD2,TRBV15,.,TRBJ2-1,CATSRVLAGVYNEQFF,TGTGCCACCAGCAGAGTACTAGCGGGGGTCTACAATGAGCAGTTCTTC
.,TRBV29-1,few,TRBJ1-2,CSVDEGLDYTF,TGCAGCGTCGACGAGGGTCTGGACTACACCTTC
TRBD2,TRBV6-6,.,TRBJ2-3,CASQLGGGADTQYF,TGTGCCAGCCAATTAGGCGGGGGGGCAGATACGCAGTATTTT
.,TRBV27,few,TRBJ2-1,CASRLGWSSYNEQFF,TGTGCCAGCCGCCTAGGATGGAGCTCCTACAATGAGCAGTTCTTC
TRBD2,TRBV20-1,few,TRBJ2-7,CSSPPRGDYEQYF,TGCAGCTCCCCCCCGCGGGGGGACTACGAGCAGTACTTC
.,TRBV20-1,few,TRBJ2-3,CSALPGGTDTQYF,TGCAGTGCCCTCCCCGGGGGAACAGATACGCAGTATTTT
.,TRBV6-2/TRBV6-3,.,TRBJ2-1,CASRVINEQFF,TGTGCCAGCAGAGTCATAAATGAGCAGTTCTTC
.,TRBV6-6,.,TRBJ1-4,CASSYHGGNEKLFF,TGTGCCAGCAGTTACCATGGGGGTAATGAAAAACTGTTTTTT
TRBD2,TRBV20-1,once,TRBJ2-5,CSAESGGARETQYF,TGCAGTGCAGAAAGCGGGGGGGCAAGGGAGACCCAGTACTTC
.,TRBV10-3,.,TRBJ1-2,CAISESGIAYNYGYTF,TGTGCCATCAGTGAGTCGGGTATAGCCTATAACTATGGCTACACCTTC
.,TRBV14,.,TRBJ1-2,CASSTLRGIGYGYTF,TGTGCCAGCAGCACTCTACGGGGAATAGGATATGGCTACACCTTC
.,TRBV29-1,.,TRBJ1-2,CSVGTGLLGYTF,TGCAGCGTTGGGACCGGACTGCTTGGCTACACCTTC
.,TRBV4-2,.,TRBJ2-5,CASSQTRRGVETQYF,TGTGCCAGCAGCCAAACTCGACGCGGGGTAGAGACCCAGTACTTC
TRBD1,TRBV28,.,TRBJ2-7,CTSSYTGDRAYEQYF,TGTACCAGCAGCTATACAGGGGATAGAGCCTACGAGCAGTACTTC
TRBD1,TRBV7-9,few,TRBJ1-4,CASSPGQNNEKLFF,TGTGCCAGCAGCCCGGGACAGAATAATGAAAAACTGTTTTTT
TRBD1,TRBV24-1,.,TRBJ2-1,CATVGTGNYNEQFF,TGTGCCACTGTGGGGACAGGGAACTACAATGAGCAGTTCTTC
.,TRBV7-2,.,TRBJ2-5,CASSGAGKETQYF,TGTGCCAGCAGCGGGGCAGGGAAAGAGACCCAGTACTTC
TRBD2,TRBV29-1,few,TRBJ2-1,CSVVGGENYNEQFF,TGCAGCGTTGTGGGGGGGGAGAACTACAATGAGCAGTTCTTC
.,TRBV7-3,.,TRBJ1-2,CASSHGGSYTF,TGTGCCAGCAGCCATGGGGGGAGCTACACCTTC
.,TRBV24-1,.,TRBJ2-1,CATSDQGLSNEQFF,TGTGCCACCAGTGATCAGGGTTTATCGAATGAGCAGTTCTTC
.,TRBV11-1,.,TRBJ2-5,CASSTRGETIQETQYF,TGTGCCAGCAGCACCCGAGGGGAGACGATACAAGAGACCCAGTACTTC
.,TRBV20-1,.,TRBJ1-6,CSARDRGAKNSPLHF,TGCAGTGCTAGAGATCGAGGGGCAAAAAATTCACCCCTCCACTTT
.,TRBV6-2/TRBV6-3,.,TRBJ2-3,CASSYAGTSHTDTQYF,TGTGCCAGCAGTTACGCCGGGACTTCCCACACAGATACGCAGTATTTT
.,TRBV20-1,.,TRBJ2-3,CSASRASSLGTQYF,TGCAGTGCTAGTAGGGCCAGCTCATTAGGTACGCAGTATTTT
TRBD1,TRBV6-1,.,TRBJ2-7,CASSEAGTASSYEQYF,TGTGCCAGCAGTGAAGCCGGGACAGCGAGCTCCTACGAGCAGTACTTC
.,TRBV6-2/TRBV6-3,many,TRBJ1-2,CASSTKYGYTF,TGTGCCAGCAGTACGAAATATGGCTACACCTTC
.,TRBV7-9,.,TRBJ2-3,CASSSMVADTDTQYF,TGTGCCAGCAGTTCGATGGTAGCGGACACAGATACGCAGTATTTT
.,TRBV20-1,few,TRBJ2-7,CSARPGRLGVYEQYF,TGCAGTGCTAGACCTGGCAGACTAGGCGTCTACGAGCAGTACTTC
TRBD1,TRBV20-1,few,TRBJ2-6,CSAQGQGPGANVLTF,TGCAGTGCTCAGGGACAGGGTCCCGGGGCCAACGTCCTGACTTTC
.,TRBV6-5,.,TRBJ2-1,CASSYAFRYNEQFF,TGTGCCAGCAGTTACGCCTTCAGATACAATGAGCAGTTCTTC
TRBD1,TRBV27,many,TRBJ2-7,CASSPGTGIYEQYF,TGTGCCAGCAGTCCCGGGACAGGGATCTACGAGCAGTACTTC
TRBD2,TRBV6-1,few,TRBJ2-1,CASTSSGGYGEQFF,TGTGCCAGCACTTCTAGCGGGGGGTACGGTGAGCAGTTCTTC
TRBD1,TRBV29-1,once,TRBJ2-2,CSVTGANGELFF,TGCAGCGTTACAGGGGCCAACGGGGAGCTGTTTTTT
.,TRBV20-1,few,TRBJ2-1,CSARGSATQFF,TGCAGTGCTAGAGGTTCTGCAACACAGTTCTTC
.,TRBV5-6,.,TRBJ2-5,CASSLAGVVKTQYF,TGTGCCAGCAGCTTGGCCGGGGTGGTAAAGACCCAGTACTTC
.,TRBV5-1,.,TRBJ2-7,CASSLGQQQYF,TGCGCCAGCAGCTTGGGACAACAGCAGTACTTC
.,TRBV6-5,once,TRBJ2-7,CASSYRRTYEQYF,TGTGCCAGCAGTTACAGAAGGACCTACGAGCAGTACTTC
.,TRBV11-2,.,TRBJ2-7,CASSLIWGRVEQYF,TGTGCCAGCAGCTTAATTTGGGGTAGGGTCGAGCAGTACTTC
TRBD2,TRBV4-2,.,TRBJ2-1,CASSQQGLAGVGEQFF,TGTGCCAGCAGCCAACAGGGACTAGCGGGGGTGGGTGAGCAGTTCTTC
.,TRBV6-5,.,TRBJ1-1,CASSYSKSLNTEAFF,TGTGCCAGCAGTTACTCGAAAAGTTTGAACACTGAAGCTTTCTTT
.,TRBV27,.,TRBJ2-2,CAGSFRGSVTGELFF,TGTGCCGGCAGTTTCAGAGGGTCGGTCACCGGGGAGCTGTTTTTT
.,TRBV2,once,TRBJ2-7,CASRGMNREQYF,TGTGCCAGCAGGGGGATGAACAGGGAGCAGTACTTC
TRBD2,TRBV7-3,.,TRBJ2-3,CASSSLAGGPDTQYF,TGTGCCAGCAGCTCTCTAGCGGGGGGGCCAGATACGCAGTATTTT
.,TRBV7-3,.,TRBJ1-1,CASSLTGRREAFF,TGTGCCAGCAGCTTAACTGGCAGAAGGGAAGCTTTCTTT
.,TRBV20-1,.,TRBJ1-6,CSARPRQGQNSPLHF,TGCAGTGCTCGACCCCGGCAGGGGCAAAATTCACCCCTCCACTTT
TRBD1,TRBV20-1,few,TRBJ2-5,CSASMGQGRRETQYF,TGCAGTGCTAGCATGGGACAGGGGAGGAGAGAGACCCAGTACTTC
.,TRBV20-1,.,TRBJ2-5,CSAKSTYQETQYF,TGCAGTGCTAAGTCAACATACCAAGAGACCCAGTACTTC
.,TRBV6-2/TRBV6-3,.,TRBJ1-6,CASNRPGLNSPLHF,TGTGCCAGCAACCGTCCAGGGCTGAATTCACCCCTCCACTTT
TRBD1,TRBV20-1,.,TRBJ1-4,CSARGWDRDEKLFF,TGCAGTGCTAGGGGGTGGGACAGGGACGAAAAACTGTTTTTT
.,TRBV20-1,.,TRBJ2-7,CSVEKLGGGEQYF,TGCAGTGTAGAGAAACTCGGGGGTGGGGAGCAGTACTTC
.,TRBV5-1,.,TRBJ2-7,CASSVPLTGSEQYF,TGCGCCAGCAGCGTACCCCTAACAGGTTCCGAGCAGTACTTC
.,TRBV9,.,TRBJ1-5,CASSVGQNQPQHF,TGTGCCAGCAGCGTAGGGCAGAATCAGCCCCAGCATTTT